A selection of T cell receptor beta chains follows, all from one sample in a study of shared clonotypes between healthy human individuals. Only in-frame clones appear in the TCRdb table, and some are missing; sequencing was by immunoSEQ multiplex PCR. The table shows about 1 million clones, with approximately 76% occurring only once. The specimen sequenced was memory CD4+ T cells sorted from blood. All receptors derive from a man between 18 and 29 years old in good health. Each CDR3 is given with its conserved first and last residue. D genes are given only for firm matches. Part of the rows lack a size; the others show once, few, many or a class for expanded clones.

D gene | clone size | J gene | V gene | CDR3 DNA | CDR3 protein
NA | NA | TRBJ1-2 | TRBV2 | TGTGCCAGCAGAGTCCCAGGAATTAACTATGGCTACACCTTC | CASRVPGINYGYTF
NA | NA | TRBJ1-2 | TRBV6-5 | TGTGCCAGCAGTTACAGACAGTCCAATGGCTACACCTTC | CASSYRQSNGYTF
NA | once | TRBJ1-1 | TRBV5-8 | TGTGCCAGCAGCTCTGAAGGGTACACTGAAGCTTTCTTT | CASSSEGYTEAFF
NA | NA | TRBJ1-3 | TRBV9 | TGTGCCAGCAGTAAAGGGAACTCTGGAAACACCATATATTTT | CASSKGNSGNTIYF
NA | NA | TRBJ2-7 | TRBV11-2 | TGTGCCAGCAGCTTAGGGGGGGCTGTAAACGAGCAGTACTTC | CASSLGGAVNEQYF
TRBD2 | NA | TRBJ2-1 | TRBV2 | TGTGCCAGCAGGCGCCTAGCGGGAGCGGGGGGTGAGCAGTTCTTC | CASRRLAGAGGEQFF
TRBD1 | NA | TRBJ2-7 | TRBV7-2 | TGTGCCAGCAGCTTAGGAACGGGACAGGGCCTCGCCCAGTACTTC | CASSLGTGQGLAQYF
NA | NA | TRBJ2-3 | TRBV5-4 | TGTGCCAGCAGCTTCCCCGGCAGCACAGATACGCAGTATTTT | CASSFPGSTDTQYF
NA | NA | TRBJ2-7 | TRBV12-5 | TGTGCTAGTGGTTTGGTCCCATTCGGGGGGCGCCATGGGTCCTACGAGCAGTACTTC | CASGLVPFGGRHGSYEQYF
NA | NA | TRBJ1-3 | TRBV25-1 | TGTGCCAGCAGTGAGGGGCGACGAATCTCTGGAAACACCATATATTTT | CASSEGRRISGNTIYF
TRBD1 | NA | TRBJ1-6 | TRBV28 | TGTGCCAGCACCATGACAGGGAGGAATTCACCCCTCCACTTT | CASTMTGRNSPLHF
NA | NA | TRBJ1-4 | TRBV18 | TGTGCTAGCTCACCACCTTTTACAGGGCCCTCGGGAGAAAAACTGTTTTTT | CASSPPFTGPSGEKLFF
NA | many | TRBJ1-1 | TRBV5-1 | TGCGCCAGCAGCCCGATAGTGAACACTGAAGCTTTCTTT | CASSPIVNTEAFF
TRBD2 | many | TRBJ2-1 | TRBV11-3 | TGTGCCAGCAGCTATGGGACTAGCGGGAGAAATGAGCAGTTCTTC | CASSYGTSGRNEQFF
NA | few | TRBJ2-7 | TRBV28 | TGTGCCAGCAGACCCCTCGGGGCAGAGATCCGCTACGAGCAGTACTTC | CASRPLGAEIRYEQYF
TRBD2 | NA | TRBJ2-3 | TRBV29-1 | TGCAGCGTTGTAGGCGGGGGGCAGGGCACAGATACGCAGTATTTT | CSVVGGGQGTDTQYF
TRBD2 | NA | TRBJ2-5 | TRBV5-4 | TGTGCCAGCAGCTTTTACGGGGGGGAGACCCAGTACTTC | CASSFYGGETQYF
NA | NA | TRBJ2-5 | TRBV6-1 | TGTGCCAGCAATACAGGTTCTCCGGGTGACCAGTACTTC | CASNTGSPGDQYF
NA | NA | TRBJ2-1 | TRBV2 | TGTGCCACCAACCCTAGTGGTGGCAATGAGCAGTTCTTC | CATNPSGGNEQFF
NA | NA | TRBJ2-5 | TRBV10-3 | TGTGCCATCAGTGAGTCAACCGGGACAAACCAAGAGACCCAGTACTTC | CAISESTGTNQETQYF
NA | NA | TRBJ2-3 | TRBV2 | TGTGCCAGCAGTGAAGGTGCTAGCCATACGCAGTATTTT | CASSEGASHTQYF
NA | NA | TRBJ1-4 | TRBV18 | TGTGCCAGCTCGCCACGCAGGAATGAAAAACTGTTTTTT | CASSPRRNEKLFF
TRBD1 | NA | TRBJ1-6 | TRBV5-1 | TGCGCCAGCAGCTTGTTAACCCCGGACAGGGTAGATTCACCCCTCCACTTT | CASSLLTPDRVDSPLHF
TRBD2 | NA | TRBJ2-5 | TRBV2 | TGTGCCGGGAACTTAGCGGGGGGGCAAGAGACCCAGTACTTC | CAGNLAGGQETQYF
TRBD1 | few | TRBJ2-5 | TRBV5-1 | TGCGCCAGCGCAGACCAGGGGGCCCGGCCCGAAGAGACCCAGTACTTC | CASADQGARPEETQYF
NA | few | TRBJ1-5 | TRBV6-1 | TGTGCCACCTTTGGTAGGAGGGATCAGCCCCAGCATTTT | CATFGRRDQPQHF
NA | once | TRBJ1-3 | TRBV7-9 | TGTGCCAGCAGCCCCGGAGGAAACACCATATATTTT | CASSPGGNTIYF
NA | NA | TRBJ1-2 | TRBV10-3 | TGTGCCATCAGTGAGAATCTAGGTGGCTATGGCTACACCTTC | CAISENLGGYGYTF
TRBD2 | NA | TRBJ2-1 | TRBV5-6 | TGTGCCAGCAGCTTAGCAGGGAGGGCCTACAATGAGCAGTTCTTC | CASSLAGRAYNEQFF
NA | NA | TRBJ1-1 | TRBV7-9 | TGTGCCAGCAGCGCTTACACGGGGAGCACTGAAGCTTTCTTT | CASSAYTGSTEAFF
NA | NA | TRBJ1-2 | TRBV23-1 | TGCGCCAGCAGGGGGGACACCAACTATGGCTACACCTTC | CASRGDTNYGYTF
TRBD2 | NA | TRBJ2-7 | TRBV5-1 | TGCGCCAGCAGCTTAGGGACTAGCGGGAGATCGTACGAGCAGTACTTC | CASSLGTSGRSYEQYF
NA | NA | TRBJ1-5 | TRBV19 | TGTGCCAGTAGTATGAGGGGCGGCAATCAGCCCCAGCATTTT | CASSMRGGNQPQHF
NA | many | TRBJ2-2 | TRBV5-4 | TGTGCCAGCAGCTTACGGACAATTAACACCGGGGAGCTGTTTTTT | CASSLRTINTGELFF
NA | NA | TRBJ1-1 | TRBV6-5 | TGTGCCAGCAGACCGGGAGGAAAGGTTACTGAAGCTTTCTTT | CASRPGGKVTEAFF
NA | NA | TRBJ2-3 | TRBV7-9 | TGTGCCAGCAGCCTTACCAAATCTTCAGATACGCAGTATTTT | CASSLTKSSDTQYF
TRBD1 | NA | TRBJ2-7 | TRBV5-1 | TGCGCCAGCAGCTTGGAAGGCAGGGGGTCCCACGAGCAGTACTTC | CASSLEGRGSHEQYF
TRBD1 | once | TRBJ1-2 | TRBV7-2 | TGTGCCAGCAGCCCGAGACAGGGGGCACTTGGCTACACCTTC | CASSPRQGALGYTF
NA | NA | TRBJ2-5 | TRBV29-1 | TGCAGCGTGACCGGCGGAGGTCAAGAGACCCAGTACTTC | CSVTGGGQETQYF
NA | NA | TRBJ1-4 | TRBV12-5 | TGTGCTAGTGTTGCGGTAGTTTGGAGTGAAAAACTGTTTTTT | CASVAVVWSEKLFF
NA | NA | TRBJ1-6 | TRBV28 | TGTGCCAGCAGTCCCTCGGACACGTCACCCCTCCACTTT | CASSPSDTSPLHF
NA | NA | TRBJ2-3 | TRBV5-1 | TGCGCCAGCAGGCTGGGACCAGGAATAGATACGCAGTATTTT | CASRLGPGIDTQYF
TRBD2 | NA | TRBJ2-7 | TRBV2 | TGTGCCAGCAGTGAAGCGCTTCTAGCGGGGTGGTACGAGCAGTACTTC | CASSEALLAGWYEQYF
NA | NA | TRBJ2-7 | TRBV7-2 | TGTGCCAGCAGCTTCGACTATCCCCGGGGCGAGCAGTACTTC | CASSFDYPRGEQYF
NA | NA | TRBJ1-5 | TRBV18 | TGTGCCAGCTCACCGGAGGGGGATCAGCCCCAGCATTTT | CASSPEGDQPQHF
TRBD2 | many | TRBJ2-1 | TRBV5-1 | TGCGCCAGCAGCGGGGGACTAGTCGCGGAAGAGCAGTTCTTC | CASSGGLVAEEQFF
NA | NA | TRBJ1-2 | TRBV6-4 | TGTGCCAGCAGTGGGAATGACAGGTCCCTGTACGGCTATGGCTACACCTTC | CASSGNDRSLYGYGYTF
TRBD1 | NA | TRBJ1-4 | TRBV5-1 | TGCGCCAGCAGCTTGGAGACAGGGGCGGGGGGTGAAAAACTGTTTTTT | CASSLETGAGGEKLFF
NA | NA | TRBJ2-7 | TRBV5-6 | TGTGCCAGCAGCTTCGGGCCGCGGGAGCAGTACTTC | CASSFGPREQYF
TRBD1 | NA | TRBJ2-7 | TRBV4-2 | TGTGCCAGCAGCGATACGCCGGGACAGTTACCCTACGAGCAGTACTTC | CASSDTPGQLPYEQYF
TRBD1 | NA | TRBJ2-7 | TRBV6-1 | TGTGCCAGCACCCTACAGGGGTCCTACGAGCAGTACTTC | CASTLQGSYEQYF
NA | NA | TRBJ2-7 | TRBV7-9 | TGTGCCAGCAGCTTAGAAGGGGGCGGGAGCGGATACGAGCAGTACTTC | CASSLEGGGSGYEQYF
TRBD1 | NA | TRBJ1-2 | TRBV6-5 | TGTGCCAGCAGTTACGAACAGGGGGCTCGGGGGTATGGCTACACCTTC | CASSYEQGARGYGYTF
NA | NA | TRBJ2-6 | TRBV2 | TGTGCCAGCGCTCGGGACTCTGGGGCCAACGTCCTGACTTTC | CASARDSGANVLTF
TRBD1 | NA | TRBJ1-3 | TRBV6-1 | TGTGCCAGCTCCGGACAGGGGAACTCTGGAAACACCATATATTTT | CASSGQGNSGNTIYF
NA | NA | TRBJ1-4 | TRBV6-1 | TGTGCAGTGGGAGGAGGGAATGAAAAACTGTTTTTT | CAVGGGNEKLFF
NA | NA | TRBJ1-3 | TRBV6-1 | TGTGCCAGCAGTGAAGCCGAGGGCCCGTCGTGGGGGGAGGGGCTTAGACACTCTGGAAACACCATATATTTT | CASSEAEGPSWGEGLRHSGNTIYF